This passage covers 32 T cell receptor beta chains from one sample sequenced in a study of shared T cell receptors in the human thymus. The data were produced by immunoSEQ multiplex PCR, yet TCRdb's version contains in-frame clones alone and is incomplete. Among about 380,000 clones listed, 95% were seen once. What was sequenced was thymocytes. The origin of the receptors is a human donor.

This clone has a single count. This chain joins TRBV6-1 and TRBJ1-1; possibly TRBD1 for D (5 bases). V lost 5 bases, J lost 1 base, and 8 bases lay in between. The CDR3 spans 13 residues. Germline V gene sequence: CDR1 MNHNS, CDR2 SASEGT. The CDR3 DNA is TGTGCCAGCAGTTATCAGGGGAACACTGAAGCTTTCTTT. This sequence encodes CASSYQGNTEAFF.

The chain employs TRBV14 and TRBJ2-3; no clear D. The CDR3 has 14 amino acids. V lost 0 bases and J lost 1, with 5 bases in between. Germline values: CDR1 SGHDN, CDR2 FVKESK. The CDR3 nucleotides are TGTGCCAGCAGCCAAGAGCCCCGCACAGATACGCAGTATTTT. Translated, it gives CASSQEPRTDTQYF.

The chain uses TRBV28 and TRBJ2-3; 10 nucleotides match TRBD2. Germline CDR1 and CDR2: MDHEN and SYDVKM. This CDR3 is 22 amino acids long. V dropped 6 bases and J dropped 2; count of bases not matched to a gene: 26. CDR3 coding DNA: TGTGCCAGCAGAAGTCCCCACTCTTCGACGGTTCCTAGCGGGAGACCCACAGATACGCAGTATTTT. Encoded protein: CASRSPHSSTVPSGRPTDTQYF.

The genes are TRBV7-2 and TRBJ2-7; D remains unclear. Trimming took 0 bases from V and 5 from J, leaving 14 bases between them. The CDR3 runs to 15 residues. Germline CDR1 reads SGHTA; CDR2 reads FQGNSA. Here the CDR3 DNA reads TGTGCCAGCAGCTTAGCGTTGGGGTCCATGGACGAGCAGTACTTC. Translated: CASSLALGSMDEQYF.

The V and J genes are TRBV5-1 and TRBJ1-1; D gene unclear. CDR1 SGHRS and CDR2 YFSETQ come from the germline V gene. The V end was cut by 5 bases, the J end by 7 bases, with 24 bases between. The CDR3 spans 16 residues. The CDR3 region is CASSSRKGPESNEAFF. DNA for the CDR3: TGCGCCAGCAGTTCCCGGAAGGGCCCCGAGAGTAATGAAGCTTTCTTT.

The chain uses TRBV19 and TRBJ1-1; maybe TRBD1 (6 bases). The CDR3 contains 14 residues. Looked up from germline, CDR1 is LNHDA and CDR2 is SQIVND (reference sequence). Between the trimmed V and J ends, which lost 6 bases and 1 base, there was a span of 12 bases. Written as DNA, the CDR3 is TGTGCCAGTAGATGGGGGGCGCGGAACACTGAAGCTTTCTTT. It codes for CASRWGARNTEAFF.

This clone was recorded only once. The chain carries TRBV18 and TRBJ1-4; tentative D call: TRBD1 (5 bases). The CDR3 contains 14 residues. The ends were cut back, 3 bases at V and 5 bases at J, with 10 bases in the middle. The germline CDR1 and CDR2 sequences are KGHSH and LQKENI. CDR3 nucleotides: TGTGCCAGCTCACCCAAGGACACCAATGAAAAACTGTTTTTT. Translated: CASSPKDTNEKLFF.

The CDR3 sequence is CASSLRQVNTEAFF. The DNA of the CDR3 is TGTGCCAGCAGCTTACGACAGGTGAACACTGAAGCTTTCTTT. J is TRBJ1-1 and V is TRBV7-2; TRBD1 might be the D (6 bases). The CDR3 runs to 14 residues. CDR1 and CDR2 (germline): SGHTA, FQGNSA. The germline V and J ends were trimmed by 2 bases and 0 bases, with 7 bases remaining between them. The whole variable domain, remainder taken from reference TRBV7-2 and TRBJ1-1, is GAGVSQSPSNKVTEKGKDVELRCDPISGHTALYWYRQSLGQGLEFLIYFQGNSAPDKSGLPSDRFSAERTGGSVSTLTIQRTQQEDSAVYLCASSLRQVNTEAFFGQGTRLTVV.

The CDR3 DNA reads TGTGCCAGCAGTTTGGCCTCGAAAGCGGACAATGAGCAGTTCTTC. This translates into CASSLASKADNEQFF. The chain recombines TRBV28 with TRBJ2-1; weak D call: TRBD2 (5 bases). The germline V gene encodes CDR1 MDHEN and CDR2 SYDVKM. Trimming pared 3 bases from V and 5 bases from J, leaving 14 bases between. CDR3 size: 15 residues.

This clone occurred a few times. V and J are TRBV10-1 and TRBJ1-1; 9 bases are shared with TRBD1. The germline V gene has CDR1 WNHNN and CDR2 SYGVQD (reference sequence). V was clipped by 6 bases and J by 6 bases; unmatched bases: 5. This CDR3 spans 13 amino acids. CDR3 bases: TGCGCCAGCAGGCCGGGACAGGGCTCTGAAGCTTTCTTT. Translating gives CASRPGQGSEAFF.

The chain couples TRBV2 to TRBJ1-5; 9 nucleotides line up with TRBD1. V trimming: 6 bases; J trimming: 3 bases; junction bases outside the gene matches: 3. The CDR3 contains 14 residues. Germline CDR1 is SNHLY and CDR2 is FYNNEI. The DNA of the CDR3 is TGTGCCAGCAGAGGGACAGGGTCCAATCAGCCCCAGCATTTT. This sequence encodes CASRGTGSNQPQHF.

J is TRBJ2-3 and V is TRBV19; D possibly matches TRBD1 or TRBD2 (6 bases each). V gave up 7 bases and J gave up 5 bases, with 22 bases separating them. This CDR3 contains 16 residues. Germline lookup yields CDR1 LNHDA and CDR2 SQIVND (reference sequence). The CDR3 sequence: CASIQRGSGRGDTQYF. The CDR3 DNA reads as TGTGCCAGTATCCAAAGGGGGTCAGGGCGGGGAGATACGCAGTATTTT.

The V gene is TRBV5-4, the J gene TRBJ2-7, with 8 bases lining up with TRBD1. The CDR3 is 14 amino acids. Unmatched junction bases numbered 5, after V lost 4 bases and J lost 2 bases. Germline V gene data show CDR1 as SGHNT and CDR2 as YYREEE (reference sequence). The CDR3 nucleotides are TGTGCCAGCAGCAAGACAGGGGCGACCTACGAGCAGTACTTC. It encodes CASSKTGATYEQYF.

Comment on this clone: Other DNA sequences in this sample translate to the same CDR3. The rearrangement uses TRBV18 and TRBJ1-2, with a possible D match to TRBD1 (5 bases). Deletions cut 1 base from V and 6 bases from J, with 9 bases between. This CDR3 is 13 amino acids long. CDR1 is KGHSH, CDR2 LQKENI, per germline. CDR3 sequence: CASSPLRGDGYTF. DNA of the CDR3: TGTGCCAGCTCACCACTACGGGGCGATGGCTACACCTTC.

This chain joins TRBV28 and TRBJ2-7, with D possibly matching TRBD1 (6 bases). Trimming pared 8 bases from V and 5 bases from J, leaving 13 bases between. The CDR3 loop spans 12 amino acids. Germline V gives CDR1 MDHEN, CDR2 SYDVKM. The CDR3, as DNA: TGTGCCAGCGGTTACAGGGACCACGAGCAGTACTTC. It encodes CASGYRDHEQYF.

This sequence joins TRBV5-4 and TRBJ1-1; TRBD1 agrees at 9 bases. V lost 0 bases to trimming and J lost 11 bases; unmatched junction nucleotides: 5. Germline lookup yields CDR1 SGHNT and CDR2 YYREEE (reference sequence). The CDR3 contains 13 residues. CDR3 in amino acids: CASSLEQGASAFF. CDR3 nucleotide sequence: TGTGCCAGCAGCTTGGAACAGGGGGCGAGCGCTTTCTTT. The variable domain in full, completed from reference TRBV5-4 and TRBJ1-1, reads ETGVTQSPTHLIKTRGQQVTLRCSSQSGHNTVSWYQQALGQGPQFIFQYYREEENGRGNFPPRFSGLQFPNYSSELNVNALELDDSALYLCASSLEQGASAFFGQGTRLTVV.

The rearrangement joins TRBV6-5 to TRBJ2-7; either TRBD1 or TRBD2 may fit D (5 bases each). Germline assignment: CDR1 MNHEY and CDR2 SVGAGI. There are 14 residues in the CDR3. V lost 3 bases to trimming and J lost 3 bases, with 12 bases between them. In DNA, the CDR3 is TGTGCCAGCAGTTATCCGGGGCCTCACTACGAGCAGTACTTC. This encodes CASSYPGPHYEQYF.

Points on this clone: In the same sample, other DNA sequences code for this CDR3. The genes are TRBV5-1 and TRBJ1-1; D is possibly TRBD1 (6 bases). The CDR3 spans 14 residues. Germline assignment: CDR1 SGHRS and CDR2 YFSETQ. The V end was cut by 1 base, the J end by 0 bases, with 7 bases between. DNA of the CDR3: TGCGCCAGCAGCTTGACAGGGCTGAACACTGAAGCTTTCTTT. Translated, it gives CASSLTGLNTEAFF.

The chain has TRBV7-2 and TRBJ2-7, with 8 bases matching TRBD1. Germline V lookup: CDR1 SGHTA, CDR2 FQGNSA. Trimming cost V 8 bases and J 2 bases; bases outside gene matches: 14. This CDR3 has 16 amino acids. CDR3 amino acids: CASRTQARTGTYEQYF. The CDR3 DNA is TGTGCCAGCCGAACTCAAGCCAGGACAGGGACCTACGAGCAGTACTTC.

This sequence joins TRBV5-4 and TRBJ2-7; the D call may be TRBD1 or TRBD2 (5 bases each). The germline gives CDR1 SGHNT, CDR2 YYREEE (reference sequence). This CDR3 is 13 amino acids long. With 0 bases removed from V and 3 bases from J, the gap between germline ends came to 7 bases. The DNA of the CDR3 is TGTGCCAGCAGCTTGGGGGGGAACTACGAGCAGTACTTC. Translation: CASSLGGNYEQYF. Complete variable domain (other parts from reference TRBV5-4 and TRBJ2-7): ETGVTQSPTHLIKTRGQQVTLRCSSQSGHNTVSWYQQALGQGPQFIFQYYREEENGRGNFPPRFSGLQFPNYSSELNVNALELDDSALYLCASSLGGNYEQYFGPGTRLTVT.

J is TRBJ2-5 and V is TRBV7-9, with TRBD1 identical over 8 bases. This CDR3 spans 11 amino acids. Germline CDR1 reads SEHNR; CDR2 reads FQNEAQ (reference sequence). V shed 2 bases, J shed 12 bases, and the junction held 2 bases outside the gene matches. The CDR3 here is CASSLPDREYF. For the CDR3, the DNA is TGTGCCAGCAGCTTACCGGACAGGGAGTACTTC. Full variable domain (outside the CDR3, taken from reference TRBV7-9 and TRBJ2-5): DTGVSQNPRHKITKRGQNVTFRCDPISEHNRLYWYRQTLGQGPEFLTYFQNEAQLEKSRLLSDRFSAERPKGSFSTLEIQRTEQGDSAMYLCASSLPDREYFGPGTRLLVL.

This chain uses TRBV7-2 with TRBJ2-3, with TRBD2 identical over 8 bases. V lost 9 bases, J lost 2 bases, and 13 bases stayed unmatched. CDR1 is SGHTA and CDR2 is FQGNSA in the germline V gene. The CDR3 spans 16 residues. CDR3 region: CARYGSAGGSTDTQYF. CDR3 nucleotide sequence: TGTGCCAGATACGGGTCGGCGGGAGGATCCACAGATACGCAGTATTTT.

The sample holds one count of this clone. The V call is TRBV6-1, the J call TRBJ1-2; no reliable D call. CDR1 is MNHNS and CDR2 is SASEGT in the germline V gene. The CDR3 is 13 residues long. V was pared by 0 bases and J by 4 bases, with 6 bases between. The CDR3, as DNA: TGTGCCAGCAGTGAAGCGAGAGGCTATGGCTACACCTTC. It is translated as CASSEARGYGYTF.

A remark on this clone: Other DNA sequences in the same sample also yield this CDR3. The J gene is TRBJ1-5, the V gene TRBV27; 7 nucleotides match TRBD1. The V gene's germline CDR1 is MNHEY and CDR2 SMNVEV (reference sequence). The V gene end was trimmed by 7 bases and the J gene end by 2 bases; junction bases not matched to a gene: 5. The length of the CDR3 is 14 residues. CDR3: CASKEGGGNQPQHF. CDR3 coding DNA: TGTGCCAGCAAAGAAGGGGGCGGCAATCAGCCCCAGCATTTT.

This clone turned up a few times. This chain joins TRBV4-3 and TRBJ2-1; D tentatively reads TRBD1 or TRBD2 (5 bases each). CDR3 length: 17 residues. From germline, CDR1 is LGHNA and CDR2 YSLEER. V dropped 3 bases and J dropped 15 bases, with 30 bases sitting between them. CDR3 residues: CASSHDRDHPASYRRFF. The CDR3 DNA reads TGCGCCAGCAGCCATGACCGGGACCACCCAGCCTCGTATCGACGGTTCTTC.

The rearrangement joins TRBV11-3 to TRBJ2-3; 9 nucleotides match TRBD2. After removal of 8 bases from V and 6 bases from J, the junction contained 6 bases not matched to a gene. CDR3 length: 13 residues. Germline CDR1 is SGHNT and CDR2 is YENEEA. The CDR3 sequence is CASGASGKDTQYF. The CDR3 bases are TGTGCCAGCGGAGCTAGCGGGAAGGATACGCAGTATTTT.

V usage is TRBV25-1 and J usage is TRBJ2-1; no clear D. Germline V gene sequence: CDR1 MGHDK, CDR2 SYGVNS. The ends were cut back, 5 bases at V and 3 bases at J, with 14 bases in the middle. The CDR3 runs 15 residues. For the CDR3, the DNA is TGTGCCAGCAGTCAACCTAGGGCCAACTACAATGAGCAGTTCTTC. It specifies CASSQPRANYNEQFF.

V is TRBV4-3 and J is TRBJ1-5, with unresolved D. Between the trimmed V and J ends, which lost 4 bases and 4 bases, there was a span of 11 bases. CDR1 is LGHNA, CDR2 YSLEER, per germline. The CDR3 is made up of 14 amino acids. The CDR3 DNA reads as TGCGCCAGCAGCCGAGACCTAGGGAATCAGCCCCAGCATTTT. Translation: CASSRDLGNQPQHF.

DNA for the CDR3: TGCGCCAGCAGCTTGGTTCCCAGGGTAAGGTACGAGCAGTACTTC. Encoded protein: CASSLVPRVRYEQYF. This sequence joins TRBV5-1 and TRBJ2-7, with D possibly TRBD1 on 5 matching bases. Per germline, CDR1 SGHRS and CDR2 YFSETQ. V dropped 0 bases and J dropped 4 bases, with 14 bases sitting between them. This CDR3 contains 15 residues. Filled out from reference TRBV5-1 and TRBJ2-7, the complete variable domain reads KAGVTQTPRYLIKTRGQQVTLSCSPISGHRSVSWYQQTPGQGLQFLFEYFSETQRNKGNFPGRFSGRQFSNSRSEMNVSTLELGDSALYLCASSLVPRVRYEQYFGPGTRLTVT.

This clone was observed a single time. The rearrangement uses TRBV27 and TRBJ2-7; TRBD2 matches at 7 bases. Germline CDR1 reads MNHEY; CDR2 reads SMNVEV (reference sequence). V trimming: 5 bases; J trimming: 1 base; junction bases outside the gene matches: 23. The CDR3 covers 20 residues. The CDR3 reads CASSPPHRGVAVPPSYEQYF. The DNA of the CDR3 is TGTGCCAGCAGTCCCCCTCATCGGGGGGTGGCAGTCCCGCCATCCTACGAGCAGTACTTC.

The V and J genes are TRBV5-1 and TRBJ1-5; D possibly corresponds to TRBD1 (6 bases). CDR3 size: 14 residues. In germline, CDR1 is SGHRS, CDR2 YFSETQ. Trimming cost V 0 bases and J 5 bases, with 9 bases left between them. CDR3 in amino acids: CASSLAAGDQPQHF. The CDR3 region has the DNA TGCGCCAGCAGCTTGGCGGCAGGGGATCAGCCCCAGCATTTT.

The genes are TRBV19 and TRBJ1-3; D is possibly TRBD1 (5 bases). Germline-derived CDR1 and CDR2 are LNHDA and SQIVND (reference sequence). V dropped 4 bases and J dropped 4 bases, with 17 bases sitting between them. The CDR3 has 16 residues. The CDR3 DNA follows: TGTGCCAGTAGTAGGGGCAGGGCTTTTACCGGAAACACCATATATTTT. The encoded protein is CASSRGRAFTGNTIYF.